The 19 T cell receptor beta chains listed next were all sequenced from one sample in a study of cytomegalovirus exposure and HLA in healthy donors. 13 Jbeta primers and 60 Vbeta primers were used for the PCR. Profiled with immunoSEQ multiplex PCR; TCRdb holds only in-frame clones, not every one. The sample includes 150,000 to 200,000 clones. The material sequenced was PBMCs. These TCRs come from a man in his thirties or forties in good health and CMV-seronegative.

The chain uses TRBV7-6 and TRBJ1-3, with 8 bases fitting TRBD1. Trimming cost V 10 bases and J 6 bases; bases outside gene matches: 11. The germline V gene encodes CDR1 SGHVS and CDR2 FNYEAQ. The CDR3 sequence is 14 residues long. The CDR3 region has the DNA TGTGCCACCAGGGGGCCGAAAGACGAAAACACCATATATTTT. This translates into CATRGPKDENTIYF.

The gene calls are TRBV7-6 and TRBJ2-1; 7 positions agree with TRBD1. From germline, CDR1 is SGHVS and CDR2 FNYEAQ. V shed 5 bases and J 9 bases; nucleotides not matched to a gene: 10. The CDR3 extends over 14 amino acids. CDR3 amino acids: CASSNPTGFGEQFF. The CDR3 nucleotides read TGTGCCAGCAGCAACCCGACAGGGTTTGGTGAGCAGTTCTTC. The whole variable domain, remainder taken from reference TRBV7-6 and TRBJ2-1, is GAGVSQSPRYKVTKRGQDVALRCDPISGHVSLYWYRQALGQGPEFLTYFNYEAQQDKSGLPNDRFSAERPEGSISTLTIQRTEQRDSAMYRCASSNPTGFGEQFFGPGTRLTVL.

The V call is TRBV11-2, the J call TRBJ2-6; D possibly corresponds to TRBD1 (6 bases). Trimming cost V 5 bases and J 1 base, with 15 bases left between them. This CDR3 has 17 amino acids. CDR1 and CDR2 from the germline V gene are SGHAT and FQNNGV. CDR3 sequence (DNA): TGTGCCAGCAGCCCCCGACAGGTTAGTTCTGGGGCCAACGTCCTGACTTTC. This translates into CASSPRQVSSGANVLTF.

The CDR3 region has the DNA TGTGCCAGCAGAATACAGGGGGCTAGCAATCAGCCCCAGCATTTT. Amino acid sequence: CASRIQGASNQPQHF. The genes are TRBV28 and TRBJ1-5, with 9 bases that match TRBD1. V shed 6 bases and J 0 bases; nucleotides not matched to a gene: 3. Per the germline V gene, CDR1 is MDHEN and CDR2 is SYDVKM. This CDR3 region has 15 residues.

V gene TRBV9 combines with J gene TRBJ2-1; 7 nucleotides align to TRBD2. The V gene's germline CDR1 is SGDLS and CDR2 YYNGEE. J was trimmed by 0 bases and V by 2 bases; bases with no gene match: 5. The CDR3 is made up of 16 amino acids. CDR3 region: CASSVSGLSSYNEQFF. DNA for the CDR3: TGTGCCAGCAGCGTCTCGGGACTATCCTCCTACAATGAGCAGTTCTTC.

V gene TRBV10-1 combines with J gene TRBJ2-7, with 9 bases fitting TRBD1. Trimming cost V 6 bases and J 4 bases; bases outside gene matches: 4. The CDR3 spans 13 residues. CDR1 and CDR2 (germline): WNHNN, SYGVQD (reference sequence). The CDR3 sequence: CASSRDRAYEQYF. The CDR3 DNA reads TGCGCCAGCAGCCGGGACAGGGCGTACGAGCAGTACTTC.

The V gene is TRBV18, the J gene TRBJ1-1; a weak D match, TRBD1 (5 bases). Germline CDR1 KGHSH, CDR2 LQKENI. Deletions cut 6 bases from V and 0 bases from J, with 11 bases between. The CDR3 totals 14 residues. CDR3 coding DNA: TGTGCCAGCTCCTCCAGGGATCTGAACACTGAAGCTTTCTTT. Residues: CASSSRDLNTEAFF.

The rearrangement links TRBV6-1 to TRBJ1-3, with D unresolved. With 11 bases removed from V and 3 bases from J, the gap between germline ends came to 8 bases. The germline CDR1 and CDR2 sequences are MNHNS and SASEGT. CDR3 length equals 11 residues. Here the CDR3 reads CASVFGNTIYF. Written as DNA, the CDR3 is TGTGCCTCCGTGTTTGGAAACACCATATATTTT.

The chain couples TRBV7-8 to TRBJ2-7; 7 nucleotides align to TRBD2. CDR3 length: 15 residues. Per germline, CDR1 SGHVS and CDR2 FQNEAQ. V lost 5 bases to trimming and J lost 9 bases; unmatched junction nucleotides: 16. The CDR3 reads CASSPGTISTEGQYF. The CDR3 DNA follows: TGTGCCAGCAGCCCCGGGACTATTTCGACCGAGGGGCAGTACTTC.

J is TRBJ2-7 and V is TRBV28; the D gene is possibly TRBD2 (7 bases). Trimming took 8 bases from V and 6 from J, leaving 17 bases between them. Germline CDR1 is MDHEN and CDR2 is SYDVKM. The CDR3 spans 13 residues. The CDR3 DNA sequence: TGTGCCAGCGGGGGGGGCTCAAGGGTCGAGCAGTACTTC. It specifies CASGGGSRVEQYF.

The V and J genes are TRBV28 and TRBJ2-3, with TRBD2 as a possible D gene (7 bases). The CDR3 is made up of 14 amino acids. The germline V gene has CDR1 MDHEN and CDR2 SYDVKM. Trimming removed 8 bases at V and 4 bases at J, with 16 bases between. CDR3 loop: CASRGDTSADTQYF. CDR3 nucleotides: TGTGCCAGCCGGGGGGACACCTCGGCAGATACGCAGTATTTT.

V gene TRBV4-1 combines with J gene TRBJ1-1, with a weak D call TRBD1 (5 bases). V gave up 5 bases and J gave up 3 bases, with 19 bases separating them. This CDR3 spans 16 amino acids. Germline CDR1 is MGHRA and CDR2 is YSYEKL. The CDR3 coding sequence is TGCGCCAGCAGCTCCCGCGGGGGAGGGGTGGACACTGAAGCTTTCTTT. Protein sequence: CASSSRGGGVDTEAFF.

The chain links TRBV10-3 to TRBJ2-7; D gene unclear. V dropped 4 bases and J dropped 6 bases, with 19 bases sitting between them. Germline V CDR1 and CDR2: ENHRY, SYGVKD. The CDR3 is made up of 15 amino acids. The chain's CDR3 is CAISVLSDGPVEQYF. For the CDR3, the DNA is TGTGCCATCAGTGTCCTGTCGGATGGGCCAGTCGAGCAGTACTTC.

V usage is TRBV30 and J usage is TRBJ1-2; 10 positions agree with TRBD1. Germline loops: CDR1 GTSNPN, CDR2 SVGIG (reference sequence). V lost 5 bases and J lost 7; bases outside the gene matches: 10. The CDR3 totals 14 residues. CDR3 DNA sequence: TGTGCCTGGCAAAAGACAGGGGGCCCCCTTGGCTACACCTTC. Amino acids: CAWQKTGGPLGYTF.

The chain recombines TRBV7-8 with TRBJ2-7; D may be TRBD1 (5 bases). Germline V lookup: CDR1 SGHVS, CDR2 FQNEAQ. The length of the CDR3 is 12 residues. Trimming cost V 1 base and J 11 bases, with 12 bases left between them. The CDR3 bases are TGTGCCAGCAGCTTAGAGGGGCAGATGGAGTACTTC. Its translation: CASSLEGQMEYF.

This sequence joins TRBV6-1 and TRBJ1-2, with TRBD1 matching over 10 bases. Germline lookup yields CDR1 MNHNS and CDR2 SASEGT. V lost 4 bases, J lost 2 bases, and 4 bases stayed unmatched. The CDR3 is 15 residues long. DNA of the CDR3: TGTGCCAGCAGTGCGGACAGGGGGTTCAACTATGGCTACACCTTC. The encoded protein is CASSADRGFNYGYTF.

The rearrangement joins TRBV11-3 to TRBJ1-1; D may be TRBD1 (5 bases). V shed 4 bases and J shed 11 bases, with 14 bases lying between them. The CDR3 has 12 amino acids. CDR1 is SGHNT, CDR2 YENEEA, per germline. CDR3 amino acids: CASSSRQYLAFF. In nucleotides, the CDR3 is TGTGCCAGCAGCTCACGACAGTACTTGGCTTTCTTT.

J is TRBJ1-1 and V is TRBV28, with a tentative D call TRBD1 (6 bases). The V gene's germline CDR1 is MDHEN and CDR2 SYDVKM. This CDR3 comprises 15 residues. The V gene lost 2 bases and the J gene lost 4 bases, with 14 bases spanning the gap. DNA for the CDR3: TGTGCCAGCAGTTTAGAGGGAACAGGGATCACTGAAGCTTTCTTT. Translation: CASSLEGTGITEAFF.

The chain employs TRBV7-8 and TRBJ1-1; D not certain. The germline gives CDR1 SGHVS, CDR2 FQNEAQ. CDR3 size: 13 residues. The V and J ends lost 3 bases and 1 base respectively, with 6 bases between them. Here the CDR3 DNA reads TGTGCCAGCAGCTTCTTACAGAACACTGAAGCTTTCTTT. This encodes CASSFLQNTEAFF.